Here is one T cell receptor (beta chain) with its context. The antigen remains unidentified. The data are from a study of blood T cells in healthy people across ages. Regarding the study as a whole: Long-lived donors carried more naive CD4+ cells and greater diversity than aged donors.

V was pared by 0 bases and J by 3 bases, with 8 bases between. CDR1 and CDR2 (germline): LNHNV, YYDKDF (reference sequence). The CDR3 is 14 amino acids. Combining a sample-barcoded 5' primer with a J-beta primer mix, a second PCR ran for roughly 7 to 12 cycles. Each cDNA molecule, via a template-switch adaptor with 12 random nucleotides, was tagged. TCRdb reprocessed the 5' RACE reads via MiXCR and lists one record per CDR3 protein. The profile shows about 640,000 distinct CDR3 sequences, about 53% of them singletons. The source material was blood. This clonotype was obtained from a man aged 55 to 70 in good health. This chain joins TRBV15 and TRBJ2-5; D unclear. Here the CDR3 DNA reads TGTGCCACCAGCAGAGATAAGGCAGAAGAGACCCAGTACTTC. It yields the protein CATSRDKAEETQYF.